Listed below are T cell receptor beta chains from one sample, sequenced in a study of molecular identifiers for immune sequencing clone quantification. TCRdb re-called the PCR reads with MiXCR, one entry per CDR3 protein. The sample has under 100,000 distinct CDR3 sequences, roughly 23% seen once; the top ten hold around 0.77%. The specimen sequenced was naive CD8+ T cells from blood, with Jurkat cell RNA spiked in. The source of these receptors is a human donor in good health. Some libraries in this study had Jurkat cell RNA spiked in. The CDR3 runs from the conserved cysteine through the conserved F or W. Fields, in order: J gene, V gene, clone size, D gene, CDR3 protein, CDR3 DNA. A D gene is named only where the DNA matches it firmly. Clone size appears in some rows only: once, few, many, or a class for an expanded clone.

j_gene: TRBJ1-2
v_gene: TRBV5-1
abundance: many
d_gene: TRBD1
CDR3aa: CASGPGTGYGYTF
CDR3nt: TGCGCCAGCGGTCCCGGGACAGGGTACGGCTACACCTTC

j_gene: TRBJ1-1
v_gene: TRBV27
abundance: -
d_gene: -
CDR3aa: CASSLSWGARTEAFF
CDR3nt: TGTGCCAGCAGTTTATCCTGGGGGGCTAGGACTGAAGCTTTCTTT

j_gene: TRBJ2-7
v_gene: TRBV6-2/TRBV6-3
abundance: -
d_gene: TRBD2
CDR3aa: CVSYSGRSAYEQYF
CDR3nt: TGTGTCTCCTATAGCGGGAGGTCAGCCTACGAGCAGTACTTC

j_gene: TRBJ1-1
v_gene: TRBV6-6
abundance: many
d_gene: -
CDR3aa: CASSFRGGEPEAFF
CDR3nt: TGTGCCAGCAGTTTCAGAGGGGGGGAACCTGAAGCTTTCTTT

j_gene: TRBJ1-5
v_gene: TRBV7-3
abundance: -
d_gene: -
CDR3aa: CASSLRGWRNQPQHF
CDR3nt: TGTGCCAGCAGCTTGCGGGGTTGGCGCAATCAGCCCCAGCATTTT

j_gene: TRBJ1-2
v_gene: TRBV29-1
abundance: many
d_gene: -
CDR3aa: CSVEKQNNYGYTF
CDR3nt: TGCAGCGTCGAAAAACAGAATAACTATGGCTACACCTTC

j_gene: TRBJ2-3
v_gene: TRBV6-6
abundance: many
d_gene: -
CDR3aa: CASSYLLRRDPTDTQYF
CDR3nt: TGTGCCAGCAGTTACTTGCTACGACGGGACCCCACAGATACGCAGTATTTT

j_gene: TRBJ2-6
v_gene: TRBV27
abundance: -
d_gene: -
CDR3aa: CASRHNSGANVLTF
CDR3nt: TGTGCCAGCAGACACAACTCTGGGGCCAACGTCCTGACTTTC

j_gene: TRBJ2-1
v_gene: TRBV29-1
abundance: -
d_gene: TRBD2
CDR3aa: CSVDVTSGNFEQFF
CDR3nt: TGCAGCGTTGACGTGACTAGCGGGAATTTTGAGCAGTTCTTC

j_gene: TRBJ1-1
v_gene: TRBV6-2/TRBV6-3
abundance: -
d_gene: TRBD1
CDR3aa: CAGSYSIRQGNTEAFF
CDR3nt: TGTGCCGGCAGTTACTCCATCCGACAGGGGAACACTGAAGCTTTCTTT

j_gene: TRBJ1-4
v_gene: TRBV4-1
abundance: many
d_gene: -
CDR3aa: CASSQVPIRQPPGPNEKLFF
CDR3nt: TGCGCCAGCAGCCAAGTCCCGATAAGACAGCCCCCGGGGCCTAATGAAAAACTGTTTTTT

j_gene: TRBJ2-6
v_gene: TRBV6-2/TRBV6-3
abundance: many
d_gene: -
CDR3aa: CASSYGVSGANVLTF
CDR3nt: TGTGCCAGCAGTTACGGTGTCTCTGGGGCCAACGTCCTGACTTTC

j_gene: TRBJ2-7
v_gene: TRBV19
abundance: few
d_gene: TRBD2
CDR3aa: CASSIQLAGLSEQYF
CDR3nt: TGTGCCAGTAGTATCCAACTAGCGGGACTCAGCGAGCAGTACTTC

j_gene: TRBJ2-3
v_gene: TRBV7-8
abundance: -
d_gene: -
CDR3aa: CASSIRTPGDTQYF
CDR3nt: TGTGCCAGCAGCATAAGAACGCCGGGCGATACGCAGTATTTT

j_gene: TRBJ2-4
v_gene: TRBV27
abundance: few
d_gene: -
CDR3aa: CASSLSRSGDIQYF
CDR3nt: TGTGCCAGCAGTTTATCAAGGTCCGGAGACATTCAGTACTTC

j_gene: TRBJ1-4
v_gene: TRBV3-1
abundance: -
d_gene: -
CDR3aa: CASSQENINEKLFF
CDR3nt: TGTGCCAGCAGCCAAGAAAATATTAATGAAAAACTGTTTTTT

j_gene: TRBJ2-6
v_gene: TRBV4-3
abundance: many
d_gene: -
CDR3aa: CASSQDLGGYGANVLTF
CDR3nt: TGCGCCAGCAGCCAAGATCTGGGCGGGTATGGGGCCAACGTCCTGACTTTC

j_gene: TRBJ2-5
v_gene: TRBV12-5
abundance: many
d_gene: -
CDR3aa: CASGLDPSTQETQYF
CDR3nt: TGTGCTAGTGGTTTGGACCCTTCGACCCAGGAGACCCAGTACTTC

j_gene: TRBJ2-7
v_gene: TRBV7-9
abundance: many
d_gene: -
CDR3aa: CASRPAGGQLPYEQYF
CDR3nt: TGTGCCAGCAGGCCCGCCGGAGGTCAGCTTCCCTACGAGCAGTACTTC